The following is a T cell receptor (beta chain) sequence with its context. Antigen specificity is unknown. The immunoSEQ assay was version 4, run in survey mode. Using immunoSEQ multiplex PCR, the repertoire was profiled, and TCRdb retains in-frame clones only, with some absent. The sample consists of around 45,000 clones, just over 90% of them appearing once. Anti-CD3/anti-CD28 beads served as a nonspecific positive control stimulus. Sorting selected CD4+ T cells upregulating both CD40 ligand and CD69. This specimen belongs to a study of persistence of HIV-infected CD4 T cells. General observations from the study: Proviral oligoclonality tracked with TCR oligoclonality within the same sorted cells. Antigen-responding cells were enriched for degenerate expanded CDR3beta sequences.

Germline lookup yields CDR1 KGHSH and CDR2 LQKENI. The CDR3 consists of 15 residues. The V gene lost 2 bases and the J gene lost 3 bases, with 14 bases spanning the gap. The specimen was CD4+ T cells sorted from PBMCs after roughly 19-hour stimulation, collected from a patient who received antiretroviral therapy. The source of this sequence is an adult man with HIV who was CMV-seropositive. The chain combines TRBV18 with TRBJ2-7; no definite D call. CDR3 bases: TGTGCCAGCTCACCAGCACCCGGCACAAACTACGAGCAGTACTTC. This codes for CASSPAPGTNYEQYF.